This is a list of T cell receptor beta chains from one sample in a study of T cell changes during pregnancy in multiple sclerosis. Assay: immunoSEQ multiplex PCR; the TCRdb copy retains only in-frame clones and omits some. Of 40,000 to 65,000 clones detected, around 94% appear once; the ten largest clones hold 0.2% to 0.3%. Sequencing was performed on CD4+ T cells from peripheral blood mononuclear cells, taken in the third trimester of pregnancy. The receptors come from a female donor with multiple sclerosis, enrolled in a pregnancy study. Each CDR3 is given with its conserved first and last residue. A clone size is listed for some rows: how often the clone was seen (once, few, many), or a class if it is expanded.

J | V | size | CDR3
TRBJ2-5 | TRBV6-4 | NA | CASSGPEDYSIREPQETQYF
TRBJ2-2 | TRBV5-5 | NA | CASSPGTGTTSAGELFF
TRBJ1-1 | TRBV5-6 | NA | CASSLRGGTEAFF
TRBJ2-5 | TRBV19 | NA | CASSIGAGKETQYF
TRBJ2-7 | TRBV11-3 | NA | CASSPSRSGAHEQYF
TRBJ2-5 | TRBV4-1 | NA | CASSQAPGDVEETQYF
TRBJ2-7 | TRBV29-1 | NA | CSVVFGGSPYEQYF
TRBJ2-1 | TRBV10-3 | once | CAISAGLAEYNEQFF
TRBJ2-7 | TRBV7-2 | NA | CASSFSGDYEQYF
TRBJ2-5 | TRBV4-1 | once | CASSQAAPGKTQYF
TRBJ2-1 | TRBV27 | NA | CASSPRTGRGLDEQFF
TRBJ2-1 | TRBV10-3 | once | CAITASGGGDNEQFF
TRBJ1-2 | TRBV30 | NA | CAWSSWGQGAGGYTF
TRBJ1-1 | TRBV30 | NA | CAWSVIQGGEAFF
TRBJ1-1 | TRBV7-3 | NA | CASSLQGYTEAFF
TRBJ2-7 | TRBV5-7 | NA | CASSLGTSGVDEQYF
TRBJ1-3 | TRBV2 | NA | CASAVRGSGGDTIYF
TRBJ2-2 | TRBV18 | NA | CASSPKGGANTGELFF
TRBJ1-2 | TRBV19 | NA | CASSIDRGMNYGYTF
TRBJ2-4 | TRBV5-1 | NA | CASSPSLGQGDISKNIQYF
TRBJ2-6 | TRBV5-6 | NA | CASSLEGTGANVLTF
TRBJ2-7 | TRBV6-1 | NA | CASSEAHTLTGYEQYF
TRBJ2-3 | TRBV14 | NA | CASSLRLAGTDTQYF
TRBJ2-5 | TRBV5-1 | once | CASAPTGGGETQYF
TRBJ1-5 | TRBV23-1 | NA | CASSQEETGLHQPQHF
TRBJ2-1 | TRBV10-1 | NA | CASSVPGSSNEQFF